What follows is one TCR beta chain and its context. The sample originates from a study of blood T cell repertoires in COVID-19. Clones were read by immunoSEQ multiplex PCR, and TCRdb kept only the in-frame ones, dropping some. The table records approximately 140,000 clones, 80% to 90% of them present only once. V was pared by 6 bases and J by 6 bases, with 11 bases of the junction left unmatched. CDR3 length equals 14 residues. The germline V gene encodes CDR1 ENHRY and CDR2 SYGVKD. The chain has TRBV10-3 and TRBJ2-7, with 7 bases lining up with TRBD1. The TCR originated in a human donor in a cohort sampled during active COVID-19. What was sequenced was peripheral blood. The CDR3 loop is CAIRPNKGAVEQYF. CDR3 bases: TGTGCCATCAGACCAAACAAGGGGGCGGTCGAGCAGTACTTC.